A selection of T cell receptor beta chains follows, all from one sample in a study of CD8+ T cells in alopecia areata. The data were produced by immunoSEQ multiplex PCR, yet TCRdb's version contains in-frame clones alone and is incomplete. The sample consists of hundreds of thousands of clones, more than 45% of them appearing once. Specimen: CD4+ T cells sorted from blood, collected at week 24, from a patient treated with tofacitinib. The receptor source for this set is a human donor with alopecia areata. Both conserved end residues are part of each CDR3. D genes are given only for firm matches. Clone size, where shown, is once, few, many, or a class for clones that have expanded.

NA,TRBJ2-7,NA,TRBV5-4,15,TGTGCCAGCAGTAATTACGGGATCTCCTCCTACGAGCAGTACTTC,CASSNYGISSYEQYF
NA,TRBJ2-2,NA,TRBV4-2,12,TGTGCCAGCAGCCTCGACACCGGGGAGCTGTTTTTT,CASSLDTGELFF
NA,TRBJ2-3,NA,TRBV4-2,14,TGTGCCAGCAGCCAAGGACCAATCACAGATACGCAGTATTTT,CASSQGPITDTQYF
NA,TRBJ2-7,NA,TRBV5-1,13,TGCGCCAGCAGCTTGCGACAGGCCTACGAGCAGTACTTC,CASSLRQAYEQYF
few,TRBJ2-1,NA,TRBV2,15,TGTGCCAGCAGGTTCGGCGGGGACCAGGGCAATGAGCAGTTCTTC,CASRFGGDQGNEQFF
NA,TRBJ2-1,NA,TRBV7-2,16,TGTGCCAGCAGCTTCCTCGGGGGAAGCTCCTACAATGAGCAGTTCTTC,CASSFLGGSSYNEQFF
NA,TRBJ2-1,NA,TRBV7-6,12,TGTGCCAGCAGCGCCTTGTACGATGAGCAGTTCTTC,CASSALYDEQFF
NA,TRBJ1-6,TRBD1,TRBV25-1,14,TGTGCCAGCAGACAGGGGGGGAACAATTCACCCCTCCACTTT,CASRQGGNNSPLHF
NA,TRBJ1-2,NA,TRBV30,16,TGTGCCTGGAGCCCAAACCGGGCCTTCACAAGATATGGCTACACCTTC,CAWSPNRAFTRYGYTF
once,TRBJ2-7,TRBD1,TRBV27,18,TGTGCCAGCAGTTGGCGGGCGGAAGGACAGGGAATCCCCCACGAGCAGTACTTC,CASSWRAEGQGIPHEQYF
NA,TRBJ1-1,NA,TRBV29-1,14,TGCAGCGGCCGAACGCGACTGACGAACACTGAAGCTTTCTTT,CSGRTRLTNTEAFF
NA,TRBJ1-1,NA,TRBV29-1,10,TGCAGCGTTGGGCACCAGGAAGCTTTCTTT,CSVGHQEAFF
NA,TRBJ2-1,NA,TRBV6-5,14,TGTGCCAGCAGTGCATTGACAGAGGCCAATGAGCAGTTCTTC,CASSALTEANEQFF
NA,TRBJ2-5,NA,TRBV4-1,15,TGCGCCAGCAGCCGTTGGGACGGAGAAAGTGGGACCCAGTACTTC,CASSRWDGESGTQYF
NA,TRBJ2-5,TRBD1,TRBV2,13,TGTGCCAGCACCACAGGGGGCGCAGAGACCCAGTACTTC,CASTTGGAETQYF
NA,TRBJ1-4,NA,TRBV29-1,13,TGCAGCGTTGTTCCCCAAGGGGCTGAAAAACTGTTTTTT,CSVVPQGAEKLFF
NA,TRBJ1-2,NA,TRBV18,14,TGTGCCAGCTCACTTACAGGAGAGGTTCATGGCTACACCTTC,CASSLTGEVHGYTF
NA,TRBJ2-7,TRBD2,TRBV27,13,TGTGCCAGCAGTTCGGGACTAGCCCACGAGCAGTACTTC,CASSSGLAHEQYF
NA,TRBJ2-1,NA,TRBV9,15,TGTGCCAGCAGCGTTCAGGGTCTCAGCTACAATGAGCAGTTCTTC,CASSVQGLSYNEQFF
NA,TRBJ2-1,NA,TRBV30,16,TGTGCCTGGAGGAGAGTTGAGGGGTCTGCTTACAATGAGCAGTTCTTC,CAWRRVEGSAYNEQFF
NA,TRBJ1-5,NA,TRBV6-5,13,TGTGCCAGCAGTAACCGACTTGGGCAGCCCCAGCATTTT,CASSNRLGQPQHF
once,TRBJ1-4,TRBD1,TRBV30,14,TGTGCCTGGAGATCCACAGGGGGGAATGAAAAACTGTTTTTT,CAWRSTGGNEKLFF
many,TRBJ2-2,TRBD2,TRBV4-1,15,TGCGCCAGCAGCCAAGGTGACCGGGAGGCCGGGGAGCTGTTTTTT,CASSQGDREAGELFF
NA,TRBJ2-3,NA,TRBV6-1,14,TGTGCCAGCTGGAGGTCTGACTCGCCAGATACGCAGTATTTT,CASWRSDSPDTQYF
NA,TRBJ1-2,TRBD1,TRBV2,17,TGTGCCAGCAGTGAAGCGACCCAGGCAGGGGGTAACTATGGCTACACCTTC,CASSEATQAGGNYGYTF
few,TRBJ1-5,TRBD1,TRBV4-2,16,TGTGCCAGCAGCCAAGATGGGGACAGGGGCAATCAGCCCCAGCATTTT,CASSQDGDRGNQPQHF
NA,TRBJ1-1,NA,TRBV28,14,TGTGCCAGCTCGACAACACAGAGCACGAACGAAGCTTTCTTT,CASSTTQSTNEAFF
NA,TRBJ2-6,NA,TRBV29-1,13,TGCAGCGTGGTCAGGGGTGGGGCCAACGTCCTGACTTTC,CSVVRGGANVLTF
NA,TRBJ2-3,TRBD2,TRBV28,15,TGTGCCAGCAGCCAGACTAGCGGGGTAACAGATACGCAGTATTTT,CASSQTSGVTDTQYF
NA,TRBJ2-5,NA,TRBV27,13,TGTGCCAGCAGTTTATACGGCCAAGAGACCCAGTACTTC,CASSLYGQETQYF
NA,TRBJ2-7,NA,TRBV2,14,TGTGCCAGCAGTGATTCCAGGGGCTCCTACGAGCAGTACTTC,CASSDSRGSYEQYF
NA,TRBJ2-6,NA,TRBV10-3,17,TGTGCCATCAGTGAGTCGGGGCGCATCTCTGGGGCCAACGTCCTGACTTTC,CAISESGRISGANVLTF
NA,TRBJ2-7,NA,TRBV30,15,TGTGCCTGGAGTGTCCAGGGAATCGACTCCTACGAGCAGTACTTC,CAWSVQGIDSYEQYF
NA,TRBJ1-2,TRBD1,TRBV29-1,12,TGCAGCGTAGGACAGGGCGGAGTGGGCTACACCTTC,CSVGQGGVGYTF
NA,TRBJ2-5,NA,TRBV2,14,TGTGCCAGCAGTGACGGGCGGGGACAAGAGACCCAGTACTTC,CASSDGRGQETQYF
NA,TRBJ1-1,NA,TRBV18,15,TGTGCCAGCTCACTTGGACAAGGGCAGAACACTGAAGCTTTCTTT,CASSLGQGQNTEAFF
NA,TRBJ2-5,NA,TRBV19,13,TGTGCCAGTAGTAATAGCGCGCAAGAGACCCAGTACTTC,CASSNSAQETQYF
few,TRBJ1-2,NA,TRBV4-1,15,TGCGCCAGCAGCCAAGAGAGACTGTCCGCCTATGGCTACACCTTC,CASSQERLSAYGYTF
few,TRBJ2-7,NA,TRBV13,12,TGTGCCAGCAGCCCACGGGAAGGGCACCCGAACTTC,CASSPREGHPNF
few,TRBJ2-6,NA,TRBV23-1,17,TGCGCCAGCAGGATTCGCCTTCAGGGAACTGGGGCCAACGTCCTGACTTTC,CASRIRLQGTGANVLTF
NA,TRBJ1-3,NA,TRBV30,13,TGTGCCTGGAGGTCTCTGCCTGGAAACACCATATATTTT,CAWRSLPGNTIYF
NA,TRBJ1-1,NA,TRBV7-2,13,TGTGCCAGCAGCGTCCTCAGGGGACATGAAGCTTTCTTT,CASSVLRGHEAFF